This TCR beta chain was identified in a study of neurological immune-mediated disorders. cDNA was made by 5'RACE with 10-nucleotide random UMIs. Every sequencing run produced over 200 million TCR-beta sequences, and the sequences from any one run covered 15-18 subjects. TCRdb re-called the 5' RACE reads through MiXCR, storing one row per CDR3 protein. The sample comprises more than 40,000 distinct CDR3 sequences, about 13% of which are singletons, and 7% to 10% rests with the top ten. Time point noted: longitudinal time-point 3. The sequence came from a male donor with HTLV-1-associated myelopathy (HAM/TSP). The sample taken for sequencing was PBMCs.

The CDR3 here is CASSSGDSSRLYQETQYF. CDR3 sequence (DNA): TGTGCCAGCAGCTCAGGAGACTCCTCCCGTCTGTACCAAGAGACCCAGTACTTC. The chain couples TRBV7-9 to TRBJ2-5; D ambiguous. Germline V gene data show CDR1 as SEHNR and CDR2 as FQNEAQ (reference sequence). The CDR3 is made up of 18 amino acids. V lost 4 bases and J 0 bases, leaving 21 bases between the germline ends.